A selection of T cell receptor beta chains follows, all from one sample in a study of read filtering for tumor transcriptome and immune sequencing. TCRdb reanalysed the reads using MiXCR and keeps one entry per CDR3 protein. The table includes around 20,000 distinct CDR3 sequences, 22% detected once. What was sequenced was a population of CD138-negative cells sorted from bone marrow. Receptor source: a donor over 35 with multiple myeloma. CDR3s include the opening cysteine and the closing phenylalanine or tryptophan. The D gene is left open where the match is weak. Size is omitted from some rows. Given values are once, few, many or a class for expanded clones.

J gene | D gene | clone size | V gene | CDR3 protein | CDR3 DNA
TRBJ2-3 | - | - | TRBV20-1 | CSGEKGDTQYF | TGCAGTGGAGAAAAGGGGGATACGCAGTATTTT
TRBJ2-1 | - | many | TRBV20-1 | CSASRKDEQFF | TGCAGTGCTAGCAGGAAGGATGAGCAGTTCTTC
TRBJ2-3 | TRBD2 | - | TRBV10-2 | CATALLAKGTDTQYF | TGCGCCACCGCCCTACTAGCGAAGGGCACAGATACGCAGTATTTT
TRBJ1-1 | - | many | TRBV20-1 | CSALRVEAFF | TGCAGTGCCCTCAGGGTTGAAGCTTTCTTT
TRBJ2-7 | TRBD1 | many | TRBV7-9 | CASSTRQGAYEQYF | TGTGCCAGCAGCACTAGACAGGGGGCCTACGAGCAGTACTTC
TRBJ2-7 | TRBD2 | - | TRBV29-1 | CSTSAGGIHEQYF | TGCAGCACTTCTGCGGGAGGGATCCACGAGCAGTACTTC
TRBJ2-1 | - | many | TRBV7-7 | CASSQRDSDNEQFF | TGTGCTAGCAGCCAAAGGGACTCGGACAATGAGCAGTTCTTC
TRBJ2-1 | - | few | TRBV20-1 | CSARATSFSHNEQFF | TGCAGTGCTAGAGCGACTTCCTTCTCCCACAATGAGCAGTTCTTC
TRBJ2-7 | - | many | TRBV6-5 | CASSYSSVSLSYEQYF | TGTGCCAGCAGTTACTCTAGCGTGAGTCTCTCCTACGAGCAGTACTTC
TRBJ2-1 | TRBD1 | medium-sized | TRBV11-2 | CASSGQGAYEQFF | TGTGCCAGCAGCGGACAGGGGGCCTATGAGCAGTTCTTC
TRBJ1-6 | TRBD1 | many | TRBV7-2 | CASSLVGQGASNSPLHF | TGTGCCAGCAGCTTAGTGGGACAGGGGGCGAGTAATTCACCCCTCCACTTT
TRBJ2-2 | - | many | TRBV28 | CASSLPDNLNTGELFF | TGTGCCAGCAGCCTCCCGGACAACCTGAACACCGGGGAGCTGTTTTTT
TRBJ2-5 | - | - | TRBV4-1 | CASSQARHQETQYF | TGCGCCAGCAGCCAAGCCAGGCACCAAGAGACCCAGTACTTC
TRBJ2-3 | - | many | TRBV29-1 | CTSSSPDTQYF | TGCACCTCCTCTTCCCCCGATACGCAGTATTTT
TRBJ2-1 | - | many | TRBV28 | CASSFFNEQFF | TGTGCCAGCAGTTTTTTTAATGAGCAGTTCTTC
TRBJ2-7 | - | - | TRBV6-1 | CASSETWVGSYEQYF | TGTGCCAGCAGTGAAACCTGGGTCGGATCCTACGAGCAGTACTTC